Each of the 5 T cell receptor beta chains below was sequenced from the same sample in a study of beta chain features in type 1 diabetes. All of the isolated RNA was reverse transcribed, so expressed TCRB transcripts were sequenced. Clones were read by immunoSEQ multiplex PCR, and TCRdb kept only the in-frame ones, dropping some. In the table there are roughly 400,000 clones, around 14% of which are singletons. Sample: naive CD4+ T cells from blood. The origin of the receptors is a young man in good health.

This chain uses TRBV28 with TRBJ1-2; weak D call: TRBD1 (6 bases). V was trimmed by 5 bases and J by 4 bases, leaving 17 bases between them. CDR1 and CDR2 from the germline V gene are MDHEN and SYDVKM. The CDR3 sequence is 15 residues long. CDR3 sequence: CASSPPYQGTYGYTF. DNA for the CDR3: TGTGCCAGCAGTCCCCCCTATCAGGGGACCTATGGCTACACCTTC.

This clone was observed a few times. This chain joins TRBV7-3 and TRBJ1-1; D possibly corresponds to TRBD1 (6 bases). CDR3 length: 14 amino acids. CDR1 is SGHTA and CDR2 is FQGTGA in the germline V gene. V lost 5 bases to trimming and J lost 1 base, with 11 bases between them. In DNA, the CDR3 is TGTGCCAGCAGCCAGGGACACTCGAACACTGAAGCTTTCTTT. Amino acid sequence: CASSQGHSNTEAFF.

This clone was seen more than once but under ten times. The chain uses TRBV2 and TRBJ2-1, with 8 positions matching TRBD2. Germline V CDR1 and CDR2: SNHLY, FYNNEI. CDR3 size: 15 residues. Losses at the gene ends were 5 bases for V and 2 bases for J; bases not matched to a gene: 5. The CDR3 sequence: CASSPLAATYNEQFF. The CDR3 region has the DNA TGTGCCAGCAGTCCACTAGCGGCTACCTACAATGAGCAGTTCTTC. Based on the CDR3 plus reference TRBV2 and TRBJ2-1, the full variable domain is EPEVTQTPSHQVTQMGQEVILRCVPISNHLYFYWYRQILGQKVEFLVSFYNNEISEKSEIFDDQFSVERPDGSNFTLKIRSTKLEDSAMYFCASSPLAATYNEQFFGPGTRLTVL.

This clone was detected only a few times. The chain uses TRBV25-1 and TRBJ2-1; the D is unclear. There are 13 residues in the CDR3. Germline CDR1 is MGHDK and CDR2 is SYGVNS. Trimming took 3 bases from V and 7 from J, leaving 10 bases between them. The CDR3 loop is CASSDPFTNEQFF. CDR3 DNA sequence: TGTGCCAGCAGTGACCCGTTCACGAATGAGCAGTTCTTC. The full variable domain, its missing parts supplied by reference TRBV25-1 and TRBJ2-1, is EADIYQTPRYLVIGTGKKITLECSQTMGHDKMYWYQQDPGMELHLIHYSYGVNSTEKGDLSSESTVSRIRTEHFPLTLESARPSHTSQYLCASSDPFTNEQFFGPGTRLTVL.

This chain links TRBV4-3 with TRBJ1-2; D is perhaps TRBD1 (6 bases). V lost 0 bases and J 1 base, leaving 12 bases between the germline ends. Germline V gene data show CDR1 as LGHNA and CDR2 as YSLEER. CDR3 length equals 16 residues. The CDR3 region has the DNA TGCGCCAGCAGCCAAGACGACAGGCGTATTAACTATGGCTACACCTTC. This codes for CASSQDDRRINYGYTF.